This entry lists 16 T cell receptor beta chains sequenced from one sample in a study of CD8 T cells in ankylosing spondylitis. TCRdb re-derived calls from the 5' RACE reads in MiXCR, one entry per CDR3 protein. The sample has some 38,000 distinct CDR3 sequences; about 9.4% are singletons. Sequencing was carried out using blood, either unsorted or a sorted T cell fraction (not recorded which). The receptors come from a male donor with ankylosing spondylitis or in good health (not recorded which).

This clonotype was counted ten times or more. V usage is TRBV11-3 and J usage is TRBJ2-3, with D tentatively TRBD1 or TRBD2 (5 bases each). CDR3 length: 15 amino acids. Germline CDR1 SGHNT, CDR2 YENEEA. Trimming cost V 4 bases and J 1 base, with 12 bases left between them. The CDR3 loop reads CASSSRDRGTDTQYF. CDR3 nucleotides: TGTGCCAGCAGCTCCCGGGACCGAGGCACAGATACGCAGTATTTT.

V gene TRBV9 combines with J gene TRBJ1-2; D not resolved. The CDR3 has 13 residues. Per germline, CDR1 SGDLS and CDR2 YYNGEE. Trimming removed 3 bases at V and 5 bases at J, with 11 bases between. The CDR3 here is CASSEIIGYGYTF. The CDR3 coding sequence is TGTGCCAGCAGCGAGATAATAGGGTATGGCTACACCTTC.

This chain connects TRBV7-6 to TRBJ2-2; 7 bases map to TRBD1. The V gene end was trimmed by 1 base and the J gene end by 5 bases; junction bases not matched to a gene: 16. In germline, CDR1 is SGHVS, CDR2 FNYEAQ. There are 19 residues in the CDR3. The CDR3 DNA reads as TGTGCCAGCAGCTTAGTGACAGGGCGGCGAAGAACGGGGACCGGGGAGCTGTTTTTT. It codes for CASSLVTGRRRTGTGELFF. Using reference TRBV7-6 and TRBJ2-2 for the parts outside the CDR3, the full variable domain is GAGVSQSPRYKVTKRGQDVALRCDPISGHVSLYWYRQALGQGPEFLTYFNYEAQQDKSGLPNDRFSAERPEGSISTLTIQRTEQRDSAMYRCASSLVTGRRRTGTGELFFGEGSRLTVL.

In its sample, this clonotype ranks as medium-sized. This sequence joins TRBV27 and TRBJ1-1; D is possibly TRBD1 (5 bases). This CDR3 region has 14 residues. The V and J ends lost 3 bases and 4 bases respectively, with 12 bases between them. Germline CDR1 is MNHEY and CDR2 is SMNVEV (reference sequence). The CDR3 reads CASSLARAGTEAFF. In DNA, the CDR3 is TGTGCCAGCAGTTTGGCCAGGGCCGGCACTGAAGCTTTCTTT.

V usage is TRBV20-1 and J usage is TRBJ2-5, with TRBD1 matching over 10 bases. The CDR3 sequence is 15 residues long. Germline-derived CDR1 and CDR2 are DFQATT and SNEGSKA (reference sequence). The V and J ends lost 6 bases and 2 bases, in that order; junction bases with no gene match: 9. CDR3 region: CSAGSGQGPQETQYF. CDR3 in DNA: TGCAGTGCAGGATCGGGACAGGGGCCGCAAGAGACCCAGTACTTC.

This clonotype was picked up many times. The chain joins TRBV12-3 or TRBV12-4 to TRBJ1-1; a possible D gene is TRBD1 (6 bases). Trimming shortened V by 4 bases and J by 2 bases, and 14 bases separated the two germline ends. The CDR3 contains 15 residues. CDR3 residues: CASSSMGHLNTEAFF. CDR3 DNA sequence: TGTGCCAGCAGTTCCATGGGACATCTAAACACTGAAGCTTTCTTT.

The CDR3 nucleotides are TGTGCCAGCAGTTACTCGAGTTTACTAGCGGGACGCTATGAGCAGTTCTTC. It encodes CASSYSSLLAGRYEQFF. The chain uses TRBV6-5 and TRBJ2-1, with 10 nucleotides matching TRBD2. CDR1 MNHEY and CDR2 SVGAGI come from the germline V gene. CDR3 length equals 17 residues. After removal of 0 bases from V and 8 bases from J, the junction contained 10 bases not matched to a gene.

The gene calls are TRBV19 and TRBJ2-5; 8 bases fit TRBD2. Germline values: CDR1 LNHDA, CDR2 SQIVND (reference sequence). Trimming at V came to 4 bases and at J to 2 bases, leaving 15 bases not matched to a gene. There are 18 residues in the CDR3. The CDR3 spells CASSRGTRGMVGQETQYF. The CDR3 DNA sequence: TGTGCCAGTAGTAGAGGGACTAGGGGTATGGTAGGGCAAGAGACCCAGTACTTC.

Ten or more counts support this clonotype. The gene calls are TRBV5-1 and TRBJ2-2; no clear D. This CDR3 has 13 residues. With 1 base removed from V and 2 bases from J, the gap between germline ends came to 3 bases. CDR1 and CDR2 from the germline V gene are SGHRS and YFSETQ. CDR3 residues: CASSLYNTGELFF. The DNA for the CDR3 is TGCGCCAGCAGCTTGTATAACACCGGGGAGCTGTTTTTT.

There are a few counts of this clonotype. V usage is TRBV7-3 and J usage is TRBJ2-1, with D perhaps assigned TRBD1 or TRBD2 (6 bases each). V was cut by 5 bases and J by 6 bases, with 17 bases left in between. CDR1 is SGHTA, CDR2 FQGTGA, per germline. The CDR3 is 15 residues long. The CDR3 region is CASSLQGRTTNEQFF. The CDR3 nucleotides are TGTGCCAGCAGCCTACAGGGACGGACTACCAATGAGCAGTTCTTC.

This clonotype was recorded many times. The V gene is TRBV29-1, the J gene TRBJ1-2; weak D call: TRBD1 (5 bases). This CDR3 is 16 amino acids long. V was pared by 6 bases and J by 4 bases, with 24 bases between. The germline V gene has CDR1 SQVTM and CDR2 ANQGSEA. The CDR3 region is CSVEITSTETFYGYTF. For the CDR3, the DNA is TGCAGCGTGGAGATAACGTCGACAGAAACTTTCTATGGCTACACCTTC. The complete variable domain, with remaining parts taken from reference TRBV29-1 and TRBJ1-2, reads SAVISQKPSRDICQRGTSLTIQCQVDSQVTMMFWYRQQPGQSLTLIATANQGSEATYESGFVIDKFPISRPNLTFSTLTVSNMSPEDSSIYLCSVEITSTETFYGYTFGSGTRLTVV.

This clonotype appeared many times. The V call is TRBV7-9, the J call TRBJ2-1; TRBD2 matches 7 bases. This CDR3 is built from 14 residues. Germline lookup yields CDR1 SEHNR and CDR2 FQNEAQ (reference sequence). The ends lost 3 bases at V and 5 bases at J; junction bases unmatched: 4. The CDR3 protein is CASSFTLADNEQFF. The CDR3 bases are TGTGCCAGCAGCTTCACTCTAGCGGACAATGAGCAGTTCTTC.

This clonotype was observed many times. The CDR3 bases are TGCGCCAGCAGCTCTAGCACGCCCGGGGAGACCCAGTACTTC. This encodes CASSSSTPGETQYF. The chain recombines TRBV5-1 with TRBJ2-5, with D possibly TRBD2 on 5 matching bases. Germline V gives CDR1 SGHRS, CDR2 YFSETQ. V lost 3 bases and J 5 bases, leaving 14 bases between the germline ends. The CDR3 covers 14 residues.

This clonotype was detected ten times or more. The chain uses TRBV7-8 and TRBJ2-5; tentatively, D is TRBD1 (6 bases). The CDR3 loop spans 12 amino acids. V was pared by 5 bases and J by 5 bases, with 9 bases between. Looked up from germline, CDR1 is SGHVS and CDR2 is FQNEAQ. The CDR3 DNA follows: TGTGCCAGCAGCCATACAGGGGAGACCCAGTACTTC. Its translation is CASSHTGETQYF.

This clonotype was found many times. This rearrangement joins TRBV4-2 to TRBJ2-5; 12 nucleotides align to TRBD2. CDR3 length: 17 amino acids. Germline V gene sequence: CDR1 LGHNA, CDR2 YNFKEQ. V lost 1 base and J lost 3; bases outside the gene matches: 6. This CDR3 reads CASSQGLGLAGEETQYF. The CDR3 DNA sequence: TGTGCCAGCAGCCAAGGCTTGGGACTAGCGGGTGAAGAGACCCAGTACTTC.

There are many counts of this clonotype. J is TRBJ2-5 and V is TRBV29-1; perhaps TRBD1 as D (9 bases). Germline V gene data show CDR1 as SQVTM and CDR2 as ANQGSEA. V was shortened by 5 bases and J by 6 bases, with 25 bases between the two germline ends. This CDR3 region has 16 residues. CDR3 in DNA: TGCAGCGTTCCAGGACAGGGGAGCGGGAGCGGGAAGACCCAGTACTTC. It is translated as CSVPGQGSGSGKTQYF.